The clone carrying this TCR beta chain was detected ten times or more. The antigen is undetermined. Being off target in a library aimed at alpha chains, this beta chain has a size of little meaning. Individually, TCR cDNA molecules were each labelled with a unique molecular identifier. TCRdb fed the 5' RACE reads into MiXCR, producing one record per CDR3 protein. The sample lists 8,000 to 10,000 distinct CDR3 sequences, under 4% occurring once. Germline V gives CDR1 SGHAT, CDR2 FQNNGV. V was pared by 2 bases and J by 0 bases, with 8 bases between. The CDR3 is 16 residues long. The data were obtained in a study of spatial heterogeneity in lung cancer. Study-level background: A portion of blood specimens was procured at disease recurrence, the median time to first recurrence being 350 to 450 days. Sequences of the beta chain were consistently detected in greater numbers than alpha-chain sequences. General study points: At resection, ubiquitous expanded tumor TCRs appeared in blood more than at follow-up.

The time point: blood taken at disease recurrence. Sequencing was performed on whole RNA extracted from tumor and nontumor lung tissue, or from frozen PBMC, and the material was left unsorted. The clonotype comes from a female donor with early-stage non-small cell lung cancer. The V call is TRBV11-2, the J call TRBJ2-6; no reliable D call. Sequences were derived from PBMCs, sampled at recurrence. DNA of the CDR3: TGTGCCAGCAGCTTAACCCCTTCCTCTGGGGCCAACGTCCTGACTTTC. Amino acid sequence: CASSLTPSSGANVLTF.